This T cell receptor (beta chain) came from a study of cytomegalovirus exposure and HLA in healthy donors. Overall study findings and caveats: Accurate prediction of most subjects' HLA-A and HLA-B alleles from TCR beta sequences was reported.

As regards this clone: Its antigen is unknown.

The PCR used 60 Vbeta and 13 Jbeta primers. Generated by immunoSEQ multiplex PCR, the TCRdb table keeps only in-frame clones and is missing some. The sample totals 50,000 or so clones. The germline gives CDR1 SGHVS, CDR2 FQNEAQ. The CDR3 has 11 amino acids. V gave up 5 bases and J gave up 8 bases, with 8 bases separating them. This TCR was sampled from a woman aged 40 to 50 in good health and CMV-seronegative. Sequences were obtained from PBMCs. This chain links TRBV7-8 with TRBJ2-3, with D unclear. The CDR3 sequence: CASSTTGTQYF. DNA for the CDR3: TGTGCCAGCAGCACGACGGGTACGCAGTATTTT.